One sample yielded the 32 T cell receptor beta chains listed below, sequenced in a study of post-analysis software for immune sequencing data. General observations from the study: Comparison of patients with controls showed about 5 TRBV segments more frequent in patients, TRBV5-6, TRBV5-1 and TRBV20-1 among them.

The antigens these receptors bind are not known. cDNA libraries of TCR beta carried unique molecular identifiers. TCRdb re-called the PCR reads with MiXCR, one entry per CDR3 protein. The sample carries some 700,000 distinct CDR3 sequences, approximately 59% recorded once. Source material: blood. These receptors all stem from a girl aged 2 to 9 with multiple sclerosis.

A remark on this clonotype: Compared with germline, one end of the junction differs, possibly owing to a read error. The V call is TRBV5-1, the J call TRBJ1-1, with a tentative D call TRBD1 (6 bases). Per germline, CDR1 SGHRS and CDR2 YFSETQ. The CDR3 has 15 residues. CDR3 DNA: TGTGCCAGCAGCTTGGTCGGCAGGGGCCAAGGGAAAGCTTTCTTT. It translates to CASSLVGRGQGKAFF.

The chain links TRBV7-2 to TRBJ2-3, with D possibly matching TRBD1 (5 bases). CDR3 size: 15 residues. The germline V gene has CDR1 SGHTA and CDR2 FQGNSA. Trimming left V 2 bases short and J 3 bases short, with 12 bases between. The CDR3 sequence is CASSLQGQGTDTQYF. CDR3 sequence (DNA): TGTGCCAGCAGCTTACAAGGCCAGGGAACAGATACGCAGTATTTT.

V and J are TRBV5-6 and TRBJ2-1; TRBD2 is a possible D gene (5 bases). V gave up 2 bases and J gave up 0 bases, with 9 bases separating them. Germline V gene data show CDR1 as SGHDT and CDR2 as YYEEEE. This CDR3 is 15 amino acids long. CDR3 nucleotides: TGTGCCAGCAGCTTCCGAGGGTTCTCCTACAATGAGCAGTTCTTC. This codes for CASSFRGFSYNEQFF.

DNA of the CDR3: TGTGCCAGCAGTTACTTGGGGACAGGCGATCTTAATTCACCCCTCCACTTT. Residues: CASSYLGTGDLNSPLHF. The V and J genes are TRBV6-6 and TRBJ1-6; 8 bases are shared with TRBD1. From germline, CDR1 is MNHNY and CDR2 SVGAGI (reference sequence). This CDR3 contains 17 residues. V lost 1 base, J lost 6 bases, and 8 bases stayed unmatched.

The V and J genes are TRBV20-1 and TRBJ2-7; 10 bases fit TRBD2. Germline lookup yields CDR1 DFQATT and CDR2 SNEGSKA (reference sequence). The CDR3 is made up of 14 amino acids. With 6 bases clipped from V and 3 bases from J, the junction kept 8 bases outside the gene matches. CDR3 region: CSASPGLAFYEQYF. The CDR3 DNA is TGCAGTGCCTCTCCGGGACTAGCGTTCTACGAGCAGTACTTC.

The V and J genes are TRBV6-1 and TRBJ2-1; D could derive from TRBD1 or TRBD2 (6 bases each). V was clipped by 1 base and J by 3 bases, with 16 bases between them. The V gene's germline CDR1 is MNHNS and CDR2 SASEGT. The CDR3 is 17 residues long. The CDR3 nucleotides are TGTGCCAGCAGTGAAGAAGTGGGGGGCCGAGGCTACAATGAGCAGTTCTTC. Encoded protein: CASSEEVGGRGYNEQFF.

V is TRBV28 and J is TRBJ2-5; 7 bases match TRBD1. Near its end, the DNA agrees better with TRBJ2-7, so the J call may be wrong. Germline-derived CDR1 and CDR2 are MDHEN and SYDVKM. This CDR3 is built from 15 residues. Here the CDR3 DNA reads TGTGCCAGCAGTTTTTTTACAGGGGCGACCTACGAGCAGTACTTC. Translated: CASSFFTGATYEQYF.

This sequence joins TRBV20-1 and TRBJ2-5; D is perhaps TRBD1 (5 bases). The CDR3 contains 12 residues. Germline V gives CDR1 DFQATT, CDR2 SNEGSKA (reference sequence). The ends were cut back, 3 bases at V and 2 bases at J, with 7 bases in the middle. CDR3 bases: TGCAGTGCTAGGGGGCGGCAAGAGACCCAGTACTTC. This gives the protein CSARGRQETQYF.

This clonotype was seen a few times. The chain employs TRBV4-1 and TRBJ2-1; 10 bases map to TRBD1. The CDR3 is 15 residues long. V trimming: 4 bases; J trimming: 8 bases; junction bases outside the gene matches: 8. The V gene's germline CDR1 is MGHRA and CDR2 YSYEKL. The CDR3 spells CASSPGQGWEDEQFF. The CDR3 coding sequence is TGCGCCAGCAGCCCGGGACAGGGGTGGGAGGATGAGCAGTTCTTC.

The V call is TRBV27, the J call TRBJ1-2, with D maybe TRBD1 (5 bases). The CDR3 is made up of 14 amino acids. CDR1 is MNHEY and CDR2 is SMNVEV in the germline V gene (reference sequence). Trimming stripped 5 bases from V and 2 bases from J, with 12 bases between. The CDR3 protein is CASSPQGENYGYTF. CDR3 coding DNA: TGTGCCAGCAGTCCCCAGGGTGAGAACTATGGCTACACCTTC.

In this sample, this clonotype turned up a few times. The chain employs TRBV9 and TRBJ2-3, with D hard to call. Germline V CDR1 and CDR2: SGDLS, YYNGEE. The CDR3 sequence is 14 residues long. Trimming pared 4 bases from V and 5 bases from J, leaving 14 bases between. The CDR3 DNA is TGTGCCAGCAGCCCCGACCTAAGGAGAGATACGCAGTATTTT. Translation gives CASSPDLRRDTQYF. Together with reference TRBV9 and TRBJ2-3, the CDR3 gives the full variable domain: DSGVTQTPKHLITATGQRVTLRCSPRSGDLSVYWYQQSLDQGLQFLIQYYNGEERAKGNILERFSAQQFPDLHSELNLSSLELGDSALYFCASSPDLRRDTQYFGPGTRLTVL.

The sample holds a few counts of this clonotype. The rearrangement joins TRBV5-1 to TRBJ2-3; 13 nucleotides agree with TRBD2. The CDR3 totals 19 residues. Unmatched junction bases numbered 11, after V lost 4 bases and J lost 0 bases. CDR1 is SGHRS, CDR2 YFSETQ, per germline. CDR3 region: CASSATSGGTASSTDTQYF. The CDR3 DNA reads as TGCGCCAGCAGCGCGACTAGCGGGGGGACCGCGTCTAGCACAGATACGCAGTATTTT.

V is TRBV20-1 and J is TRBJ2-1, with 7 positions matching TRBD2. Looked up from germline, CDR1 is DFQATT and CDR2 is SNEGSKA (reference sequence). This CDR3 is 12 amino acids long. Trimming took 5 bases from V and 4 from J; bases not matched to a gene: 2. This chain's CDR3 is CSASAGYNEQFF. The CDR3 DNA sequence: TGCAGTGCTTCAGCGGGATACAATGAGCAGTTCTTC.

DNA of the CDR3: TGTGCCATCAGTGAAAGGAGAGGGCAAGGCACAGATACGCAGTATTTT. This translates into CAISERRGQGTDTQYF. The chain links TRBV10-3 to TRBJ2-3; the D gene is possibly TRBD2 (5 bases). Germline CDR1 ENHRY, CDR2 SYGVKD. Trimming left V 3 bases short and J 1 base short, with 14 bases between. This CDR3 is built from 16 residues.

J is TRBJ1-2 and V is TRBV6-5; 11 bases match TRBD1. The CDR3 has 16 amino acids. The ends lost 0 bases at V and 4 bases at J; junction bases unmatched: 4. Germline V lookup: CDR1 MNHEY, CDR2 SVGAGI. The CDR3 protein is CASSYSGGQGGYGYTF. CDR3 coding DNA: TGTGCCAGCAGTTACTCGGGGGGACAGGGGGGCTATGGCTACACCTTC.

This chain joins TRBV6-5 and TRBJ2-7; perhaps TRBD2 as D (7 bases). Per the germline V gene, CDR1 is MNHEY and CDR2 is SVGAGI. Trimming removed 2 bases at V and 3 bases at J, with 17 bases between. The CDR3 has 16 residues. The DNA of the CDR3 is TGTGCCAGCAGTTACGAGGGGGGAGGGCCAGTCTACGAGCAGTACTTC. It is translated as CASSYEGGGPVYEQYF.

The chain has TRBV4-1 and TRBJ2-1, with a possible D match to TRBD1 (6 bases). The germline V gene encodes CDR1 MGHRA and CDR2 YSYEKL. With 0 bases removed from V and 0 bases from J, the gap between germline ends came to 9 bases. The CDR3 has 16 amino acids. In DNA, the CDR3 is TGCGCCAGCAGCCAAGATAGGGGGAGCTCCTACAATGAGCAGTTCTTC. Translated: CASSQDRGSSYNEQFF.

CDR3 region: CATSRTSGIAKNIQYF. CDR3 nucleotide sequence: TGTGCCACCAGCAGGACTAGCGGTATAGCCAAAAACATTCAGTACTTC. The rearrangement links TRBV15 to TRBJ2-4, with TRBD2 matching 9 bases. Germline-derived CDR1 and CDR2 are LNHNV and YYDKDF (reference sequence). Losses at the gene ends were 3 bases for V and 0 bases for J; bases not matched to a gene: 3. The CDR3 runs 16 residues.

This rearrangement joins TRBV9 to TRBJ2-5, with D possibly matching TRBD1 (7 bases). With 0 bases removed from V and 5 bases from J, the gap between germline ends came to 14 bases. Germline CDR1 reads SGDLS; CDR2 reads YYNGEE. This CDR3 region has 15 residues. CDR3 sequence (DNA): TGTGCCAGCAGCGTAGACGGAGGGGGCAAGGAGACCCAGTACTTC. Amino acid sequence: CASSVDGGGKETQYF.

The chain uses TRBV15 and TRBJ1-1; TRBD1 aligns across 8 bases. Trimming at V came to 4 bases and at J to 8 bases, leaving 6 bases not matched to a gene. Germline CDR1 LNHNV, CDR2 YYDKDF (reference sequence). CDR3 length equals 13 residues. CDR3 protein: CATSTRQGREAFF. Written as DNA, the CDR3 is TGTGCCACCAGCACCAGACAGGGGCGGGAAGCTTTCTTT.

This clonotype came up a few times. The chain couples TRBV7-2 to TRBJ2-4; possibly TRBD1 for D (6 bases). The J call may be incorrect, as the DNA end agrees better with TRBJ2-5. Germline V lookup: CDR1 SGHTA, CDR2 FQGNSA. The CDR3 has 16 amino acids. The CDR3 reads CASSQVGQTWEETQYF. In DNA, the CDR3 is TGTGCCAGCAGCCAGGTCGGACAGACCTGGGAAGAGACCCAGTACTTC.

V gene TRBV20-1 combines with J gene TRBJ2-5, with a tentative D call TRBD2 (6 bases). The V gene's germline CDR1 is DFQATT and CDR2 SNEGSKA (reference sequence). With 3 bases removed from V and 7 bases from J, the gap between germline ends came to 12 bases. This CDR3 contains 12 residues. The CDR3 bases are TGCAGTGCTAGGGGGGGATTCGGGACCCAGTACTTC. Its protein product is CSARGGFGTQYF.

V is TRBV12-3 or TRBV12-4 and J is TRBJ2-7; D not resolved. V gave up 1 base and J gave up 0 bases, with 19 bases separating them. There are 18 residues in the CDR3. CDR3 bases: TGTGCCAGCAGTTTAGGTGTCTATGAGCTACAAGTCTCCTACGAGCAGTACTTC. As protein: CASSLGVYELQVSYEQYF.

This clonotype was recorded only once. J is TRBJ1-1 and V is TRBV29-1, with a weak D call TRBD1 (5 bases). The CDR3 has 14 residues. Germline assignment: CDR1 SQVTM and CDR2 ANQGSEA. The V and J ends lost 7 bases and 5 bases respectively, with 20 bases between them. This CDR3 is CSAETTAGRTEAFF. CDR3 in DNA: TGCAGCGCTGAGACGACAGCCGGGCGTACTGAAGCTTTCTTT.

This clonotype was picked up a small number of times. The chain combines TRBV5-1 with TRBJ1-2; 8 positions match TRBD1. Germline loops: CDR1 SGHRS, CDR2 YFSETQ. This CDR3 is 14 amino acids long. Unmatched junction bases numbered 7, after V lost 2 bases and J lost 7 bases. In DNA form, the CDR3 reads TGCGCCAGCAGCTTTAACAGGGGGAGTGGTGGCTACACCTTC. Amino acids: CASSFNRGSGGYTF.

V usage is TRBV6-5 and J usage is TRBJ2-1; 11 bases match TRBD2. In germline, CDR1 is MNHEY, CDR2 SVGAGI. After removal of 6 bases from V and 4 bases from J, the junction contained 5 bases not matched to a gene. This CDR3 contains 15 residues. The CDR3 reads CASRPSGGRYNEQFF. The DNA for the CDR3 is TGTGCCAGCAGGCCTAGCGGGGGGCGATACAATGAGCAGTTCTTC.

This clonotype was seen a few times. The chain joins TRBV2 to TRBJ2-1, with TRBD1 as a possible D gene (6 bases). The CDR3 totals 16 residues. V gave up 1 base and J gave up 14 bases, with 24 bases separating them. CDR1 SNHLY and CDR2 FYNNEI come from the germline V gene. The CDR3 reads CASSEGGPPKNNWEFF. The DNA of the CDR3 is TGTGCCAGCAGTGAAGGGGGGCCACCTAAGAACAACTGGGAGTTCTTC.

The gene calls are TRBV7-2 and TRBJ2-5; D may be TRBD1 (5 bases). Germline V gene sequence: CDR1 SGHTA, CDR2 FQGNSA. Trimming cost V 5 bases and J 4 bases, with 23 bases left between them. The CDR3 consists of 17 residues. Here the CDR3 DNA reads TGTGCCAGCAGCACCCAGTGGCAGGGCGCGACATTAGAGACCCAGTACTTC. Translating gives CASSTQWQGATLETQYF.

This clonotype was picked up a small number of times. The chain carries TRBV10-3 and TRBJ1-4, with 7 bases lining up with TRBD1. The trim removed 7 bases at V and 7 bases at J, leaving 6 bases unmatched. Germline CDR1 is ENHRY and CDR2 is SYGVKD. The CDR3 extends over 13 amino acids. This CDR3 is CAIKGALGEKLFF. CDR3 in DNA: TGTGCCATCAAGGGGGCGCTGGGTGAAAAACTGTTTTTT.

The chain employs TRBV7-3 and TRBJ2-3; TRBD2 matches 10 bases. The ends lost 8 bases at V and 5 bases at J; junction bases unmatched: 7. The V gene's germline CDR1 is SGHTA and CDR2 FQGTGA. The CDR3 sequence is 14 residues long. Here the CDR3 DNA reads TGTGCCAGCGGAATAGCGGGAGGTTTAGATACGCAGTATTTT. Translation: CASGIAGGLDTQYF. Based on the CDR3 plus reference TRBV7-3 and TRBJ2-3, the full variable domain is GAGVSQTPSNKVTEKGKYVELRCDPISGHTALYWYRQSLGQGPEFLIYFQGTGAADDSGLPNDRFFAVRPEGSVSTLKIQRTERGDSAVYLCASGIAGGLDTQYFGPGTRLTVL.

This clonotype turned up a few times. This sequence joins TRBV7-8 and TRBJ2-7, with D perhaps matching TRBD1 (6 bases). Germline V gene lookup returns CDR1 SGHVS and CDR2 FQNEAQ. V lost 5 bases, J lost 4 bases, and 12 bases lay in between. The CDR3 spans 13 residues. The CDR3 DNA sequence: TGTGCCAGCAGCAACACACAGGGATACGAGCAGTACTTC. It specifies CASSNTQGYEQYF.

The chain carries TRBV5-1 and TRBJ1-2, with a tentative D call TRBD1 (5 bases). This CDR3 contains 11 residues. V gave up 4 bases and J gave up 8 bases, with 9 bases separating them. CDR1 and CDR2 from the germline V gene are SGHRS and YFSETQ. The CDR3 protein is CASSTTEGYTF. CDR3 bases: TGCGCCAGCAGCACGACAGAAGGCTACACCTTC.